These T cell receptor beta chains were read from a single sample in a study of graft-versus-host responses after intestinal transplantation. Their antigen targets remain unknown. The protocol was immunoSEQ multiplex PCR, while the TCRdb copy is restricted to in-frame clones and leaves out a portion. The sample lists 80,000 to 100,000 clones, about four fifths occurring once. The sequencing used unstimulated CD8+ T cells sorted from spleen or lymph node cells, collected before intestinal transplant. All receptors derive from a human donor who received an intestinal transplant. Each CDR3 is given with its conserved first and last residue. Fields, in order: clone size, J gene, V gene, D gene, CDR3 DNA, CDR3 protein. A D gene is named only where the DNA matches it firmly. Size values are once, few and many counts, or a class for expanded clones, and some rows have none.

abundance: NA; j_gene: TRBJ1-2; v_gene: TRBV5-6; d_gene: NA; CDR3nt: TGTGCCAGCAGCCTTGACGGTAACTATGGCTACACCTTC; CDR3aa: CASSLDGNYGYTF
abundance: NA; j_gene: TRBJ1-2; v_gene: TRBV7-3; d_gene: NA; CDR3nt: TGTGCCAGCAGCTTACTCGGGGGGCAGGATGGCTACACCTTC; CDR3aa: CASSLLGGQDGYTF
abundance: NA; j_gene: TRBJ2-6; v_gene: TRBV9; d_gene: NA; CDR3nt: TGTGCCAGCAGCGTCCCGGGACACCTGTCCTCTCGAGGGGCCAACGTCCTGACTTTC; CDR3aa: CASSVPGHLSSRGANVLTF
abundance: NA; j_gene: TRBJ2-7; v_gene: TRBV5-4; d_gene: NA; CDR3nt: TGTGCCAGCAGCTCCGACTACGAGCAGTACTTC; CDR3aa: CASSSDYEQYF
abundance: few; j_gene: TRBJ2-7; v_gene: TRBV6-1; d_gene: NA; CDR3nt: TGTGCCAGCAGACTATCCTTAGGTGAGCAGTACTTC; CDR3aa: CASRLSLGEQYF
abundance: NA; j_gene: TRBJ2-7; v_gene: TRBV15; d_gene: TRBD1; CDR3nt: TGTGCCACCAGCGGTCGGGACAGGGCCTACGAGCAGTACTTC; CDR3aa: CATSGRDRAYEQYF
abundance: NA; j_gene: TRBJ2-7; v_gene: TRBV21-1; d_gene: NA; CDR3nt: TGTGCCGGAAAACCTAGCGGGTCCCCCTACGAGCAGTACTTC; CDR3aa: CAGKPSGSPYEQYF
abundance: NA; j_gene: TRBJ2-3; v_gene: TRBV28; d_gene: NA; CDR3nt: TGTGCCAGCAGTTTATGCGGGTCGGGGATCACAGATACGCAGTATTTT; CDR3aa: CASSLCGSGITDTQYF
abundance: NA; j_gene: TRBJ2-7; v_gene: TRBV6-5; d_gene: NA; CDR3nt: TGTGCCAGCAGGGGTGACTTGAACTACGAGCAGTACTTC; CDR3aa: CASRGDLNYEQYF
abundance: NA; j_gene: TRBJ2-1; v_gene: TRBV30; d_gene: NA; CDR3nt: TGTGCCTGGAGGAGGGGCAATGAGCAGTTCTTC; CDR3aa: CAWRRGNEQFF
abundance: NA; j_gene: TRBJ1-1; v_gene: TRBV6-5; d_gene: NA; CDR3nt: TGTGCCAGCAGTTACTCGGGGGGTGGCACTGAAGCTTTCTTT; CDR3aa: CASSYSGGGTEAFF
abundance: NA; j_gene: TRBJ1-1; v_gene: TRBV10-2; d_gene: NA; CDR3nt: TGCGCCAGCAGGGACACTGAAGCTTTCTTT; CDR3aa: CASRDTEAFF
abundance: NA; j_gene: TRBJ2-7; v_gene: TRBV5-1; d_gene: TRBD1; CDR3nt: TGCGCCAGCAGCTCTGTCCCCCGGGACAGGGGCCACTACGAGCAGTACTTC; CDR3aa: CASSSVPRDRGHYEQYF
abundance: NA; j_gene: TRBJ1-2; v_gene: TRBV5-6; d_gene: NA; CDR3nt: TGTGCCAGCAGCTTGGGGGGAGCTAACTATGGCTACACCTTC; CDR3aa: CASSLGGANYGYTF
abundance: NA; j_gene: TRBJ2-5; v_gene: TRBV6-5; d_gene: TRBD1; CDR3nt: TGTGCCAGCAGTTACGGGACAGGGACCAGGGAGACCCAGTACTTC; CDR3aa: CASSYGTGTRETQYF